These T cell receptor beta chains were read from a single sample in a study of T cell repertoires in cytomegalovirus infection. TCRdb reprocessed the reads via MiXCR and lists one record per CDR3 protein. The table records 350,000 to 450,000 distinct CDR3 sequences, 15% to 20% of them present only once. Material for sequencing was PBMCs. These TCRs come from a human donor in good health (CMV status not recorded). Some clones in this sample may be carry-over from other donors' samples. Each CDR3 is given with its conserved first and last residue. The D gene is left open where the match is weak. Expanded clones get a size class; other rows say once, few or many, or leave the size out.

V	J	size	D	CDR3	DNA
TRBV10-3	TRBJ2-7	NA	TRBD2	CAISGGLAGNYEQYF	TGTGCCATCAGTGGTGGACTAGCGGGAAACTACGAGCAGTACTTC
TRBV5-8	TRBJ2-3	NA	NA	CASSTWTTQADTQYF	TGTGCCAGCAGCACCTGGACTACCCAGGCGGATACGCAGTATTTT
TRBV7-9	TRBJ1-1	few	NA	CASSSTEYTEAFF	TGTGCCAGCAGTTCCACTGAATACACTGAAGCTTTCTTT
TRBV19	TRBJ2-7	few	NA	CASSTRTDQASYEQYF	TGTGCCAGTAGCACCCGGACAGACCAAGCAAGCTACGAGCAGTACTTC
TRBV4-2	TRBJ2-3	once	TRBD2	CASSLVGGGVADTQYF	TGTGCCAGCAGCCTAGTTGGCGGGGGGGTGGCAGATACGCAGTATTTT
TRBV3-1	TRBJ2-2	NA	TRBD1	CASSTRGHDGELFF	TGTGCCAGCAGCACCAGGGGGCACGACGGGGAGCTGTTTTTT
TRBV12-3/TRBV12-4	TRBJ1-2	many	NA	CASSFQTANYGYTF	TGTGCCAGCAGTTTTCAGACAGCTAACTATGGCTACACCTTC
TRBV29-1	TRBJ1-4	NA	NA	CSVAEEKLFF	TGCAGCGTTGCCGAGGAAAAACTGTTTTTT
TRBV20-1	TRBJ2-7	NA	TRBD2	CSATSGGQTISYEQYF	TGCAGTGCTACTAGCGGGGGGCAAACAATCTCCTACGAGCAGTACTTC
TRBV2	TRBJ1-3	few	NA	CASSVEGSSGNTIYF	TGTGCCAGCAGTGTCGAGGGAAGCTCTGGAAACACCATATATTTT
TRBV28	TRBJ2-3	NA	NA	CASTSEGLTDTQYF	TGTGCCAGCACCTCGGAGGGACTCACAGATACGCAGTATTTT
TRBV28	TRBJ2-7	NA	NA	CASTPLRGAYEQYF	TGTGCCAGCACCCCCCTGCGCGGGGCTTACGAGCAGTACTTC
TRBV30	TRBJ1-4	NA	TRBD1	CAWNPGQGSNEKLFF	TGTGCCTGGAATCCGGGACAGGGTTCGAATGAAAAACTGTTTTTT
TRBV19	TRBJ1-1	few	NA	CASSISPDEAFF	TGTGCCAGTAGTATATCGCCTGATGAAGCTTTCTTT
TRBV7-2	TRBJ2-3	many	NA	CASSRPGTDTQYF	TGTGCCAGCAGCCGCCCCGGCACAGATACGCAGTATTTT
TRBV7-2	TRBJ2-1	NA	TRBD1	CASSSDRGTYNEQFF	TGTGCCAGCAGCTCGGACAGGGGGACCTACAATGAGCAGTTCTTC
TRBV28	TRBJ2-5	NA	TRBD2	CASSLRGTSGVETQYF	TGTGCCAGCAGTTTACGAGGGACTAGCGGGGTGGAGACCCAGTACTTC
TRBV12-3/TRBV12-4	TRBJ1-2	many	NA	CASSIQGGGYTF	TGTGCCAGCAGTATACAGGGCGGAGGCTACACCTTC
TRBV12-5	TRBJ2-3	many	TRBD1	CASGSGTGIDGTDTQYF	TGTGCTAGTGGTTCCGGGACAGGGATTGACGGCACAGATACGCAGTATTTT
TRBV5-6	TRBJ2-3	few	NA	CASSLRGTTDTQYF	TGTGCCAGCAGCTTGCGGGGGACCACAGATACGCAGTATTTT
TRBV12-5	TRBJ2-1	few	TRBD2	CASGPPTSGISGQFF	TGTGCTAGTGGTCCCCCGACTAGCGGGATTTCGGGGCAGTTCTTC
TRBV7-8	TRBJ2-5	NA	TRBD2	CASSLSGIGGETQYF	TGTGCCAGCAGCTTAAGCGGGATAGGAGGAGAGACCCAGTACTTC
TRBV9	TRBJ2-1	NA	TRBD1	CASSVGAGQGTSEQFF	TGTGCCAGCAGCGTAGGGGCGGGACAGGGCACTTCGGAGCAGTTCTTC
TRBV2	TRBJ1-2	NA	NA	CASSPLNNNYGYTF	TGTGCCAGCAGTCCCCTAAATAACAACTATGGCTACACCTTC
TRBV7-2	TRBJ2-1	many	NA	CASSSYREGTEQFF	TGTGCCAGCAGCTCCTACAGGGAAGGGACTGAGCAGTTCTTC
TRBV7-9	TRBJ2-5	NA	TRBD2	CASSLGAGVPGETQYF	TGTGCCAGCAGCCTCGGAGCGGGAGTTCCTGGGGAGACCCAGTACTTC
TRBV4-3	TRBJ1-5	many	NA	CASSQDSGQPQHF	TGCGCCAGCAGCCAAGATTCGGGACAGCCCCAGCATTTT
TRBV7-2	TRBJ2-3	many	TRBD2	CASSSGGPSTDTQYF	TGTGCCAGCAGCTCGGGGGGGCCGAGCACAGATACGCAGTATTTT
TRBV12-3/TRBV12-4	TRBJ2-5	many	NA	CASSYGVDDQETQYF	TGTGCCAGCAGTTATGGCGTAGACGACCAAGAGACCCAGTACTTC
TRBV2	TRBJ2-4	few	TRBD1	CASSQDSGTVQYF	TGTGCCAGCAGTCAGGACTCCGGGACAGTTCAGTACTTC
TRBV11-2	TRBJ1-1	NA	TRBD1	CASSQTGVNTEAFF	TGTGCCAGCAGCCAGACAGGGGTGAACACTGAAGCTTTCTTT
TRBV2	TRBJ1-3	many	NA	CASSRQGTSGNTIYF	TGTGCCAGCAGTCGTCAGGGGACTTCTGGAAACACCATATATTTT
TRBV18	TRBJ2-1	NA	TRBD1	CASSRMDRGYYNEQFF	TGTGCCAGCTCGCGAATGGACAGGGGGTACTACAATGAGCAGTTCTTC
TRBV12-3/TRBV12-4	TRBJ2-7	NA	NA	CASLRGSSYEQYF	TGTGCCAGTCTTAGGGGAAGCTCCTACGAGCAGTACTTC
TRBV7-8	TRBJ2-3	many	NA	CASSLAGGAGDTQYF	TGTGCCAGCAGCTTAGCCGGTGGGGCCGGAGATACGCAGTATTTT
TRBV6-2/TRBV6-3	TRBJ2-1	few	NA	CASVSGAEDEQFF	TGTGCCAGTGTGAGCGGAGCAGAGGATGAGCAGTTCTTC
TRBV24-1	TRBJ2-3	few	NA	CATSDSVGADTQYF	TGTGCCACCAGTGACTCGGTGGGCGCAGATACGCAGTATTTT
TRBV12-3/TRBV12-4	TRBJ1-2	few	NA	CASNNGYGYTF	TGTGCCAGCAATAACGGCTATGGCTACACCTTC
TRBV29-1	TRBJ1-1	NA	NA	CSVVYPMNTEAFF	TGCAGCGTTGTCTACCCTATGAACACTGAAGCTTTCTTT
TRBV12-3/TRBV12-4	TRBJ1-5	NA	NA	CASSSRRGGGQPQHF	TGTGCCAGCAGTTCCAGACGGGGGGGTGGTCAGCCCCAGCATTTT
TRBV28	TRBJ2-7	few	TRBD1	CASSTRGTGKDEQYF	TGTGCCAGCAGTACCCGTGGGACAGGCAAGGACGAGCAGTACTTC
TRBV20-1	TRBJ2-3	many	NA	CSARETTWGGTDTQYF	TGCAGTGCTAGAGAAACCACGTGGGGGGGCACAGATACGCAGTATTTT
TRBV28	TRBJ1-1	NA	NA	CASQRGQGYAEAFF	TGTGCCAGTCAGAGAGGCCAGGGGTACGCTGAAGCTTTCTTT
TRBV12-3/TRBV12-4	TRBJ1-2	NA	TRBD1	CASRPSSGGHFRDYGYTF	TGTGCCAGCAGACCCTCGTCAGGGGGGCACTTCCGAGACTATGGCTACACCTTC
TRBV7-2	TRBJ1-5	many	NA	CASSSIRTSNQPQHF	TGTGCCAGCAGCTCCATTCGGACTAGCAATCAGCCCCAGCATTTT
TRBV7-2	TRBJ2-5	many	NA	CASSPGNEETQYF	TGTGCCAGCAGCCCGGGGAACGAAGAGACCCAGTACTTC
TRBV28	TRBJ1-1	many	TRBD1	CASSPWTGGTEAFF	TGTGCCAGCAGCCCATGGACAGGGGGGACTGAAGCTTTCTTT
TRBV2	TRBJ2-3	few	NA	CASRGEFNTDTQYF	TGTGCCAGCAGGGGGGAATTTAACACAGATACGCAGTATTTT
TRBV19	TRBJ2-6	NA	NA	CASSTRRGRMANVLTF	TGTGCCAGTAGTACCCGGAGAGGACGAATGGCCAACGTCCTGACTTTC
TRBV12-3/TRBV12-4	TRBJ1-2	few	NA	CASSEGGEYGYTF	TGTGCCAGCAGTGAAGGGGGAGAATATGGCTACACCTTC
TRBV6-5	TRBJ1-5	many	TRBD1	CASSYNRGGGQPQHF	TGTGCCAGCAGTTACAACAGGGGGGGAGGACAGCCCCAGCATTTT
TRBV15	TRBJ1-2	NA	NA	CATSRDGQTASGYTF	TGTGCCACCAGCAGAGATGGGCAGACCGCTTCGGGCTACACCTTC
TRBV12-3/TRBV12-4	TRBJ2-3	once	NA	CASNSLEGDTQYF	TGTGCCAGCAATTCCCTTGAGGGAGATACGCAGTATTTT
TRBV7-2	TRBJ2-7	many	TRBD2	CASSRTSGAYEQYF	TGTGCCAGCAGCCGGACTAGCGGGGCCTACGAGCAGTACTTC
TRBV7-2	TRBJ2-7	NA	TRBD1	CASSAGTGREQYF	TGTGCCAGCAGCGCCGGGACAGGGCGCGAGCAGTACTTC
TRBV12-3/TRBV12-4	TRBJ1-4	many	NA	CASSFGTNEKLFF	TGTGCCAGCAGTTTCGGGACTAATGAAAAACTGTTTTTT
TRBV2	TRBJ1-1	few	NA	CASSSSSGRGTEAFF	TGTGCCAGCAGTTCCTCTTCTGGGAGGGGCACTGAAGCTTTCTTT
TRBV7-8	TRBJ2-1	many	TRBD2	CASSSIAGGSNEQFF	TGTGCCAGCAGCTCCATAGCGGGAGGAAGCAATGAGCAGTTCTTC
TRBV4-1	TRBJ2-4	NA	NA	CASSQPGTGGAKNIQYF	TGCGCCAGCAGCCAACCCGGGACGGGCGGAGCCAAAAACATTCAGTACTTC